The 28 T cell receptor beta chains given below trace back to one sample, sequenced in a study of T cells in Graves' hyperthyroidism and ophthalmopathy. RNA transcripts served as the template for amplifying TCR beta CDR3 regions. First-round RT-PCR with HTBI primers amplified the TCR CDR3 region. TCRdb reanalysed the multiplex PCR reads using MiXCR and keeps one entry per CDR3 protein. The data contain a few hundred thousand distinct CDR3 sequences, around 14% of them seen just once; the ten biggest clones take up about 7%. The sample comprised blood. The receptors were sampled from a woman aged 25-40 years with Graves' hyperthyroidism.

This clonotype showed up many times. This chain links TRBV20-1 with TRBJ1-5; 10 bases match TRBD1. Germline V gene lookup returns CDR1 DFQATT and CDR2 SNEGSKA (reference sequence). V lost 4 bases to trimming and J lost 6 bases; unmatched junction nucleotides: 6. The CDR3 runs to 14 residues. Here the CDR3 reads CSANGQGEAQPQHF. CDR3 bases: TGCAGTGCTAACGGACAGGGGGAGGCTCAGCCCCAGCATTTT.

The chain combines TRBV15 with TRBJ1-6; D remains unclear. The CDR3 runs to 13 residues. Trimming stripped 0 bases from V and 8 bases from J, with 5 bases between. In germline, CDR1 is LNHNV, CDR2 YYDKDF (reference sequence). This chain's CDR3 is CATSRDQHSPLHF. The CDR3 coding sequence is TGTGCCACCAGCAGAGATCAACATTCACCCCTCCACTTT.

This clonotype has at least ten counts. This sequence joins TRBV2 and TRBJ2-5, with D perhaps assigned TRBD1 or TRBD2 (7 bases each). This CDR3 comprises 15 residues. Trimming removed 8 bases from V and 5 bases from J, with 21 bases in between. Germline V gives CDR1 SNHLY, CDR2 FYNNEI. The CDR3 DNA follows: TGTGCCAGCGGGAGGGGAACAGGGGTGCAGGAGACCCAGTACTTC. As protein: CASGRGTGVQETQYF.

This clonotype has a handful of counts. This chain uses TRBV7-2 with TRBJ1-5, with unresolved D. Germline V gives CDR1 SGHTA, CDR2 FQGNSA. V lost 0 bases, J lost 7 bases, and 16 bases lay in between. CDR3 length equals 16 residues. CDR3 DNA sequence: TGTGCCAGCAGCTTAGCGCTACCCCCCTTAGGGCAGCCCCAGCATTTT. As protein: CASSLALPPLGQPQHF.

This clonotype was seen at least ten times. The chain employs TRBV7-2 and TRBJ2-5, with TRBD2 matching over 9 bases. Looked up from germline, CDR1 is SGHTA and CDR2 is FQGNSA. With V trimmed by 0 bases and J by 4 bases, 9 bases remained unmatched. This CDR3 is built from 17 residues. CDR3 bases: TGTGCCAGCAGCTTAGCGCCTAGCGGGACCGCAGGAGAGACCCAGTACTTC. Its translation: CASSLAPSGTAGETQYF.

This clonotype was seen just once. The V and J genes are TRBV19 and TRBJ1-1; 8 bases agree with TRBD1. With 8 bases clipped from V and 7 bases from J, the junction kept 6 bases outside the gene matches. The CDR3 totals 12 residues. CDR1 and CDR2 (germline): LNHDA, SQIVND (reference sequence). The CDR3 DNA is TGTGCCAGTGGACAGGGTCCGTTTGAAGCTTTCTTT. As protein: CASGQGPFEAFF.

The chain combines TRBV12-3 or TRBV12-4 with TRBJ2-1; 7 bases map to TRBD2. CDR3 length: 14 residues. V lost 7 bases, J lost 4 bases, and 7 bases stayed unmatched. CDR3 sequence: CASTLLAAYNEQFF. The CDR3 DNA follows: TGTGCCAGCACTCTGCTAGCGGCATACAATGAGCAGTTCTTC.

This sequence joins TRBV7-2 and TRBJ2-1; TRBD2 agrees at 8 bases. The CDR3 consists of 18 residues. Germline trimming cut 5 bases from V and 6 bases from J; bases unmatched to any gene: 18. Germline V gene data show CDR1 as SGHTA and CDR2 as FQGNSA. The CDR3 bases are TGTGCCAGCAGCCCTACCCCGGGGGGGCTCGGTAAAATCAATGAGCAGTTCTTC. It yields the protein CASSPTPGGLGKINEQFF. Combining the CDR3 with reference TRBV7-2 and TRBJ2-1 gives the whole variable domain GAGVSQSPSNKVTEKGKDVELRCDPISGHTALYWYRQSLGQGLEFLIYFQGNSAPDKSGLPSDRFSAERTGGSVSTLTIQRTQQEDSAVYLCASSPTPGGLGKINEQFFGPGTRLTVL.

There are many counts of this clonotype. The chain links TRBV6-2 or TRBV6-3 to TRBJ1-5, with 7 nucleotides matching TRBD1. Germline V CDR1 and CDR2: MNHEY, SVGEGT. With 7 bases clipped from V and 6 bases from J, the junction kept 6 bases outside the gene matches. CDR3 length: 13 amino acids. The CDR3 DNA follows: TGTGCCAGCACCCCAGGGGGGACTCAGCCCCAGCATTTT. Translated: CASTPGGTQPQHF.

This clonotype was counted at least ten times. In nucleotides, the CDR3 is TGTGCCAGCACTTACCCGGGCCAAGAGACCCAGTACTTC. This gives the protein CASTYPGQETQYF. This chain links TRBV12-3 or TRBV12-4 with TRBJ2-5, with D unresolved. Trimming removed 7 bases from V and 1 base from J, with 10 bases in between. This CDR3 region has 13 residues.

This clonotype has at least ten counts. V usage is TRBV18 and J usage is TRBJ1-1; D gene unclear. V was pared by 5 bases and J by 7 bases, with 17 bases between. CDR1 is KGHSH, CDR2 LQKENI, per germline. The CDR3 is made up of 14 amino acids. CDR3 loop: CASSVAGDMVEAFF. DNA for the CDR3: TGTGCCAGCTCAGTCGCAGGTGATATGGTTGAAGCTTTCTTT.

The V gene is TRBV7-3, the J gene TRBJ2-7; TRBD1 matches 10 bases. This CDR3 comprises 15 residues. The ends lost 5 bases at V and 4 bases at J; junction bases unmatched: 8. Looked up from germline, CDR1 is SGHTA and CDR2 is FQGTGA. In nucleotides, the CDR3 is TGTGCCAGCAGCGCAATTCCGGGACAGGGGTACGAGCAGTACTTC. Its translation: CASSAIPGQGYEQYF.

V and J are TRBV4-1 and TRBJ2-5; D gene uncertain. Germline assignment: CDR1 MGHRA and CDR2 YSYEKL. The V gene lost 0 bases and the J gene lost 5 bases, with 7 bases spanning the gap. This CDR3 spans 13 amino acids. The DNA of the CDR3 is TGCGCCAGCAGCCAAGATAAATGGGAGACCCAGTACTTC. Amino acids: CASSQDKWETQYF.

This clonotype was seen at least ten times. The chain carries TRBV7-9 and TRBJ2-1, with D tentatively TRBD2 (5 bases). CDR1 and CDR2 from the germline V gene are SEHNR and FQNEAQ (reference sequence). The CDR3 spans 15 residues. The ends were cut back, 1 base at V and 4 bases at J, with 11 bases in the middle. CDR3 sequence (DNA): TGTGCCAGCAGCTTAGTGCTAGGCGGGTACAATGAGCAGTTCTTC. Translation: CASSLVLGGYNEQFF.

This chain links TRBV3-1 with TRBJ1-1; the D gene is possibly TRBD1 (6 bases). The germline CDR1 and CDR2 sequences are LGHDT and YNNKEL (reference sequence). The CDR3 is 15 residues long. V was clipped by 4 bases and J by 5 bases, with 17 bases between them. The DNA for the CDR3 is TGTGCCAGCAGCCCCATAGGACAGATATTGACTGAAGCTTTCTTT. It translates to CASSPIGQILTEAFF.

This clonotype has more than one count but fewer than ten. This rearrangement joins TRBV7-2 to TRBJ1-4, with unresolved D. This CDR3 contains 19 residues. Germline assignment: CDR1 SGHTA and CDR2 FQGNSA. Trimming took off 3 bases at V and 2 bases at J, with 22 bases between the two ends. CDR3 sequence reads: CASSFWPASPHSTNEKLFF. CDR3 nucleotide sequence: TGTGCCAGCAGCTTCTGGCCCGCCTCCCCACACTCTACTAATGAAAAACTGTTTTTT.

This clonotype has a count of ten or more. The V gene is TRBV5-1, the J gene TRBJ2-3; the D gene could be TRBD1 or TRBD2 (5 bases each). There are 15 residues in the CDR3. The V gene lost 0 bases and the J gene lost 4 bases, with 12 bases spanning the gap. From germline, CDR1 is SGHRS and CDR2 YFSETQ. CDR3 DNA sequence: TGCGCCAGCAGCTTGGAAGGGACGATAGCAGATACGCAGTATTTT. Protein: CASSLEGTIADTQYF.

The chain uses TRBV4-3 and TRBJ2-3; 9 bases agree with TRBD2. The ends lost 4 bases at V and 2 bases at J; junction bases unmatched: 7. This CDR3 is built from 16 residues. Per the germline V gene, CDR1 is LGHNA and CDR2 is YSLEER. Here the CDR3 reads CASSPRGRADTDTQYF. The CDR3 nucleotides read TGCGCCAGCAGCCCGCGCGGGAGGGCGGACACAGATACGCAGTATTTT.

The chain carries TRBV9 and TRBJ2-7, with 7 bases lining up with TRBD1. The CDR3 has 15 residues. CDR1 is SGDLS and CDR2 is YYNGEE in the germline V gene. V shed 4 bases and J 7 bases; nucleotides not matched to a gene: 14. The CDR3 DNA is TGTGCCAGCAGCCCGCGACAGGGAGCGTTCGGGGAGCAGTACTTC. Its protein is CASSPRQGAFGEQYF.

This clonotype has more than one count but fewer than ten. The V and J genes are TRBV27 and TRBJ2-7, with unresolved D. Trimming left V 3 bases short and J 3 bases short, with 12 bases between. Per germline, CDR1 MNHEY and CDR2 SMNVEV (reference sequence). The CDR3 is made up of 14 amino acids. DNA for the CDR3: TGTGCCAGCAGTTTCGGTGGGGTGGACTACGAGCAGTACTTC. It yields the protein CASSFGGVDYEQYF.

At least ten counts were recorded for this clonotype. The genes are TRBV12-3 or TRBV12-4 and TRBJ1-5; 7 bases are a match to TRBD1. The CDR3 consists of 13 residues. J gave up 7 bases and V 6 bases, and 6 bases lay outside the gene matches. CDR3 protein: CASSGTELQPQHF. CDR3 DNA sequence: TGTGCCAGCAGCGGGACAGAGCTCCAGCCCCAGCATTTT.

The rearrangement links TRBV19 to TRBJ1-2; D is uncertain. Trimming pared 3 bases from V and 8 bases from J, leaving 10 bases between. Germline CDR1 reads LNHDA; CDR2 reads SQIVND (reference sequence). The CDR3 has 12 residues. The CDR3 DNA follows: TGTGCCAGTAGTATCCGGGGTGGCGGCTACACCTTC. Residues: CASSIRGGGYTF.

The chain links TRBV9 to TRBJ1-5, with TRBD1 as a possible D gene (5 bases). The CDR3 spans 15 residues. The V and J ends lost 0 bases and 8 bases respectively, with 15 bases between them. Germline V gene data show CDR1 as SGDLS and CDR2 as YYNGEE. In DNA form, the CDR3 reads TGTGCCAGCAGCGTAGACGGCAGGACGGGGGAGCCCCAGCATTTT. The encoded protein is CASSVDGRTGEPQHF.

The chain employs TRBV5-6 and TRBJ1-4, with D tentatively TRBD1 (6 bases). Germline V gene data show CDR1 as SGHDT and CDR2 as YYEEEE. V shed 4 bases and J shed 6 bases, with 16 bases lying between them. The CDR3 spans 15 residues. This chain's CDR3 is CASSRPGHSDEKLFF. CDR3 DNA: TGTGCCAGCAGCCGCCCGGGACATTCGGATGAAAAACTGTTTTTT.

This clonotype was seen at least ten times. The chain uses TRBV7-2 and TRBJ2-2, with 9 bases that match TRBD1. This CDR3 contains 15 residues. CDR1 and CDR2 (germline): SGHTA, FQGNSA. Losses at the gene ends were 6 bases for V and 4 bases for J; bases not matched to a gene: 6. For the CDR3, the DNA is TGTGCCAGCAGTCCCGGGACAGGGCGCACCGGGGAGCTGTTTTTT. Translated, it gives CASSPGTGRTGELFF.

A few counts support this clonotype. The CDR3 DNA sequence: TGTGCCAGCACCCTGACTAGACCACCCTACGAGCAGTACTTC. Translating it yields CASTLTRPPYEQYF. The chain joins TRBV6-1 to TRBJ2-7; D may be TRBD2 (6 bases). Germline V gene sequence: CDR1 MNHNS, CDR2 SASEGT. The CDR3 is 14 amino acids. V gave up 7 bases and J gave up 2 bases, with 15 bases separating them.

The J gene is TRBJ1-2, the V gene TRBV7-9, with unresolved D. Trimming shortened V by 5 bases and J by 0 bases, and 13 bases separated the two germline ends. This CDR3 has 15 residues. Per the germline V gene, CDR1 is SEHNR and CDR2 is FQNEAQ (reference sequence). The DNA for the CDR3 is TGTGCCAGCAGCACTACAGAGGCGGCTAACTATGGCTACACCTTC. Translated: CASSTTEAANYGYTF.

The rearrangement joins TRBV29-1 to TRBJ1-1; 7 nucleotides line up with TRBD1. This CDR3 has 15 amino acids. Germline CDR1 and CDR2: SQVTM and ANQGSEA. Germline trimming cut 6 bases from V and 3 bases from J; bases unmatched to any gene: 13. The CDR3 sequence: CSVGRTGLLDTEAFF. The CDR3 nucleotides read TGCAGCGTGGGACGGACAGGCCTACTGGACACTGAAGCTTTCTTT. Filled out from reference TRBV29-1 and TRBJ1-1, the complete variable domain reads SAVISQKPSRDICQRGTSLTIQCQVDSQVTMMFWYRQQPGQSLTLIATANQGSEATYESGFVIDKFPISRPNLTFSTLTVSNMSPEDSSIYLCSVGRTGLLDTEAFFGQGTRLTVV.